The clone carrying this T cell receptor (beta chain) was seen more than once but under ten times. Its antigen is unidentified. This record comes from a study of T-cell memory formation after mild COVID-19. Findings and limits, study-wide: The CD4+ clones that contracted clustered mainly within CM and EM, and the CD8+ clones concentrated in EMRA.

One entry per CDR3 protein, called by TCRdb with MiXCR from the 5' RACE reads. The sample lists about 260,000 distinct CDR3 sequences, 16% occurring once. This CDR3 region has 13 residues. Trimming left V 4 bases short and J 3 bases short, with 7 bases between. This sequence joins TRBV12-3 or TRBV12-4 and TRBJ1-3, with D unresolved. The sequenced sample was PBMCs or a T cell subset sorted from them (not recorded which). The clonotype was recovered from a man between 18 and 35 years old who had mild COVID-19 (a few samples of this study predate the infection). Cell type and time point are not known. CDR3 sequence reads: CASSSTSGNTIYF. CDR3 nucleotide sequence: TGTGCCAGCAGTTCGACCAGTGGAAACACCATATATTTT.